The 32 T cell receptor beta chains reported below all come from one sample, sequenced in a study of T cell repertoires in cytomegalovirus infection. Their specific antigens are unknown. TCRdb reprocessed the reads via MiXCR and lists one record per CDR3 protein. The sample has about 770,000 distinct CDR3 sequences, about 29% seen once. Sequencing was performed on cultured CD8+ T cells from PBMCs, taken from culture after CMV antigen stimulation. The receptors were sampled from a human donor in good health (CMV status not recorded). Some clones in this sample may be carry-over from other donors' samples.

The chain links TRBV6-5 to TRBJ1-2, with D perhaps TRBD1 (5 bases). The V end lost 7 bases, the J end lost 2 bases, and 17 bases lay between the germline ends. CDR1 MNHEY and CDR2 SVGAGI come from the germline V gene. This CDR3 has 15 residues. The CDR3 DNA follows: TGTGCCAGCACCCCCGGGGGGGGTTTGAACTATGGCTACACCTTC. Protein product: CASTPGGGLNYGYTF.

The rearrangement links TRBV11-2 to TRBJ2-1; 7 positions match TRBD2. V lost 3 bases and J lost 15; bases outside the gene matches: 5. The CDR3 totals 11 residues. Germline V CDR1 and CDR2: SGHAT, FQNNGV. CDR3 sequence reads: CASSFGLDLFF. CDR3 DNA sequence: TGTGCCAGCAGCTTTGGACTAGATCTGTTCTTC.

The chain combines TRBV6-8 with TRBJ2-5, with 7 positions matching TRBD1. The CDR3 length is 15 residues. CDR1 is MNHGY and CDR2 is SAAAGT in the germline V gene. Trimming at V came to 6 bases and at J to 2 bases, leaving 9 bases not matched to a gene. Written as DNA, the CDR3 is TGTGCCAGCAGACCACTACGGGACAGACAAGAGACCCAGTACTTC. It yields the protein CASRPLRDRQETQYF.

CDR3 nucleotides: TGTGCCAGCAGCCAGTACAGGGGTCCCTTGCCACCTCCATACGAGCAGTACTTC. Protein sequence: CASSQYRGPLPPPYEQYF. The chain links TRBV3-1 to TRBJ2-7, with TRBD1 matching 7 bases. V shed 3 bases and J 4 bases; nucleotides not matched to a gene: 18. This CDR3 has 18 amino acids. Germline V lookup: CDR1 LGHDT, CDR2 YNNKEL (reference sequence).

This clonotype was seen a handful of times. V usage is TRBV27 and J usage is TRBJ1-2; D is possibly TRBD1 (6 bases). The V and J ends lost 2 bases and 2 bases respectively, with 12 bases between them. Germline CDR1 and CDR2: MNHEY and SMNVEV (reference sequence). The CDR3 is 15 amino acids. The CDR3 reads CASSLRRGRNYGYTF. The CDR3 DNA sequence: TGTGCCAGCAGTTTACGCAGGGGCCGGAACTATGGCTACACCTTC.

The V call is TRBV6-1, the J call TRBJ1-2, with 7 bases that match TRBD1. CDR1 and CDR2 from the germline V gene are MNHNS and SASEGT. The CDR3 runs to 19 residues. The V segment lost 5 bases and the J segment 0 bases; nucleotides outside the gene matches: 18. The CDR3 sequence: CASSQGGWTALRSNYGYTF. The DNA for the CDR3 is TGTGCCAGCAGTCAGGGGGGTTGGACAGCCCTCCGTTCTAACTATGGCTACACCTTC.

This rearrangement joins TRBV28 to TRBJ1-1; D remains unclear. The germline V gene encodes CDR1 MDHEN and CDR2 SYDVKM. V lost 3 bases and J 4 bases, leaving 12 bases between the germline ends. This CDR3 contains 14 residues. The CDR3 nucleotides read TGTGCCAGCAGTTTCTACAGCAGCCCCACTGAAGCTTTCTTT. Protein sequence: CASSFYSSPTEAFF.

This sequence joins TRBV14 and TRBJ2-7; 8 bases line up with TRBD1. The CDR3 runs to 14 residues. CDR1 SGHDN and CDR2 FVKESK come from the germline V gene. With V trimmed by 4 bases and J by 5 bases, 7 bases remained unmatched. The CDR3 sequence is CASSPQGARDEQYF. CDR3 nucleotide sequence: TGTGCCAGCAGCCCCCAGGGGGCGCGGGACGAGCAGTACTTC.

V and J are TRBV7-3 and TRBJ2-3; 8 bases map to TRBD2. The CDR3 loop spans 19 amino acids. The V gene's germline CDR1 is SGHTA and CDR2 FQGTGA. The trim removed 1 base at V and 0 bases at J, leaving 12 bases unmatched. The CDR3 here is CASSLKGLDVLPSTDTQYF. CDR3 nucleotide sequence: TGTGCCAGCAGCTTAAAGGGACTAGACGTTTTGCCTAGCACAGATACGCAGTATTTT.

The V call is TRBV19, the J call TRBJ2-1; D not certain. The CDR3 contains 14 residues. Per the germline V gene, CDR1 is LNHDA and CDR2 is SQIVND (reference sequence). The V end lost 3 bases, the J end lost 2 bases, and 8 bases lay between the germline ends. CDR3 bases: TGTGCCAGTAGTATGGCTCATCCCTACAATGAGCAGTTCTTC. Encoded protein: CASSMAHPYNEQFF.

This clonotype was seen a handful of times. The V gene is TRBV6-8, the J gene TRBJ1-1; D is undetermined. Germline-derived CDR1 and CDR2 are MNHGY and SAAAGT. The length of the CDR3 is 18 residues. V gave up 0 bases and J gave up 2 bases, with 19 bases separating them. The CDR3 reads CASSYSVLDGRLNTEAFF. CDR3 bases: TGTGCCAGCAGTTACTCAGTTTTGGACGGACGCTTAAACACTGAAGCTTTCTTT.

The rearrangement links TRBV24-1 to TRBJ2-5, with D tentatively TRBD2 (5 bases). Trimming stripped 3 bases from V and 2 bases from J, with 9 bases between. There are 14 residues in the CDR3. The germline V gene has CDR1 KGHDR and CDR2 SFDVKD. The CDR3, as DNA: TGTGCCACCAGTGATCCCGGGGAGCAAGAGACCCAGTACTTC. This gives the protein CATSDPGEQETQYF.

The chain combines TRBV5-4 with TRBJ1-1, with 7 bases lining up with TRBD1. The germline gives CDR1 SGHNT, CDR2 YYREEE (reference sequence). Germline trimming cut 2 bases from V and 5 bases from J; bases unmatched to any gene: 6. The CDR3 has 14 amino acids. As DNA, the CDR3 is TGTGCCAGCAGCTTAAAGACAGGGCTGACTGAAGCTTTCTTT. Protein: CASSLKTGLTEAFF.

This clonotype has at least ten counts. The chain recombines TRBV7-6 with TRBJ2-1, with D maybe TRBD1 (6 bases). The CDR3 runs to 16 residues. Trimming took 5 bases from V and 7 from J, leaving 21 bases between them. Germline CDR1 is SGHVS and CDR2 is FNYEAQ. The CDR3 here is CASSTRTEGFGNEQFF. CDR3 sequence (DNA): TGTGCCAGCAGCACTAGGACAGAGGGCTTTGGTAATGAGCAGTTCTTC.

This clonotype appeared many times. The chain uses TRBV12-3 or TRBV12-4 and TRBJ2-7; 7 bases match TRBD1. V trimming: 5 bases; J trimming: 4 bases; junction bases outside the gene matches: 8. The CDR3 covers 14 residues. CDR3 protein: CASSPRQGSYEQYV. The CDR3 bases are TGTGCCAGCAGTCCCCGACAGGGTTCGTACGAGCAGTACGTC.

This chain uses TRBV6-1 with TRBJ2-1; D may be TRBD2 (5 bases). V was pared by 1 base and J by 7 bases, with 14 bases between. Germline loops: CDR1 MNHNS, CDR2 SASEGT. This CDR3 is built from 15 residues. CDR3 residues: CASSEEPGKLNEQFF. In nucleotides, the CDR3 is TGTGCCAGCAGTGAAGAACCGGGGAAGTTAAATGAGCAGTTCTTC.

This clonotype has just a few counts. The V call is TRBV19, the J call TRBJ2-1, with 8 bases lining up with TRBD2. CDR3 length: 18 residues. Germline values: CDR1 LNHDA, CDR2 SQIVND (reference sequence). J gave up 0 bases and V 4 bases, and 11 bases lay outside the gene matches. CDR3 DNA sequence: TGTGCCAGTAGTAAAGATGCGGGGGGCCCAAGCTCCTACAATGAGCAGTTCTTC. Protein: CASSKDAGGPSSYNEQFF.

This chain uses TRBV7-6 with TRBJ2-3; 12 bases agree with TRBD2. Germline CDR1 is SGHVS and CDR2 is FNYEAQ. J was trimmed by 7 bases and V by 4 bases; bases with no gene match: 18. The CDR3 is made up of 19 amino acids. The DNA of the CDR3 is TGTGCCAGCAGCTACTTACATCCTCTAGCGGGGGGGCCGCAAAATACGCAGTATTTT. Amino acid sequence: CASSYLHPLAGGPQNTQYF.

The gene calls are TRBV27 and TRBJ1-2, with TRBD1 identical over 10 bases. This CDR3 contains 16 residues. Germline loops: CDR1 MNHEY, CDR2 SMNVEV (reference sequence). Losses at the gene ends were 3 bases for V and 2 bases for J; bases not matched to a gene: 6. The CDR3 loop is CASSLIGTGVNYGYTF. The CDR3 region has the DNA TGTGCCAGCAGTTTGATTGGGACAGGGGTAAACTATGGCTACACCTTC.

Notes on this clonotype: One end of the junction does not line up with germline, which may come from a read error. The V gene is TRBV12-3 or TRBV12-4, the J gene TRBJ2-2, with TRBD2 matching over 14 bases. This CDR3 is 21 amino acids long. The DNA for the CDR3 is TGTGCCAGCAGTATTTCACCGGGACTAGCGGGGGCTGGGTCGAACACCGGGAAGCTGTTTTTT. Translation gives CASSISPGLAGAGSNTGKLFF.

This clonotype was recorded many times. V is TRBV7-9 and J is TRBJ2-3; TRBD2 matches at 9 bases. The CDR3 sequence is 15 residues long. Germline values: CDR1 SEHNR, CDR2 FQNEAQ (reference sequence). The V segment lost 8 bases and the J segment 9 bases; nucleotides outside the gene matches: 15. The CDR3 loop reads CASPTMGGGAGTQYF. The CDR3 DNA reads as TGTGCCAGCCCAACAATGGGCGGGGGGGCAGGGACGCAGTATTTT.

The CDR3 DNA is TGTGCCAGCAGTATCAGGGGCGAGAACACTGAAGCTTTCTTT. Residues: CASSIRGENTEAFF. V and J are TRBV6-1 and TRBJ1-1; weak D call: TRBD1 (6 bases). Germline V gene lookup returns CDR1 MNHNS and CDR2 SASEGT. The CDR3 is 14 amino acids. The V gene lost 5 bases and the J gene lost 1 base, with 11 bases spanning the gap.

This clonotype was observed many times. The chain links TRBV7-6 to TRBJ1-6, with 10 positions matching TRBD1. There are 17 residues in the CDR3. In germline, CDR1 is SGHVS, CDR2 FNYEAQ. With 5 bases clipped from V and 8 bases from J, the junction kept 12 bases outside the gene matches. The chain's CDR3 is CASSPRNGDRGDSPLHF. CDR3 nucleotide sequence: TGTGCCAGCAGCCCCCGAAATGGGGACAGGGGAGATTCACCCCTCCACTTT.

This clonotype was detected many times. This chain joins TRBV7-2 and TRBJ1-5; D not resolved. The V and J ends lost 5 bases and 0 bases respectively, with 11 bases between them. The CDR3 is 15 amino acids. Germline CDR1 SGHTA, CDR2 FQGNSA. The CDR3 nucleotides read TGTGCCAGCAGCCCAGACGGGTATAGCAATCAGCCCCAGCATTTT. This codes for CASSPDGYSNQPQHF.

The rearrangement joins TRBV6-5 to TRBJ2-2; D call uncertain. CDR1 is MNHEY, CDR2 SVGAGI, per germline. Trimming stripped 0 bases from V and 3 bases from J, with 5 bases between. This CDR3 contains 14 residues. CDR3 DNA: TGTGCCAGCAGTTACTCCCGGTACACCGGGGAGCTGTTTTTT. Translating gives CASSYSRYTGELFF.

There are many counts of this clonotype. The chain has TRBV7-6 and TRBJ1-1; the match to TRBD1 covers 10 bases. Trimming at V came to 6 bases and at J to 7 bases, leaving 5 bases not matched to a gene. The germline V gene has CDR1 SGHVS and CDR2 FNYEAQ. The CDR3 is 13 amino acids. In nucleotides, the CDR3 is TGTGCCAGCAGGAAGGGACAGGGGTTTGAAGCTTTCTTT. As protein: CASRKGQGFEAFF.

This clonotype was detected only a few times. V gene TRBV5-8 combines with J gene TRBJ2-1, with D unresolved. The V gene lost 2 bases and the J gene lost 13 bases, with 10 bases spanning the gap. Germline V gives CDR1 SGHTS, CDR2 YDEGEE. The CDR3 has 11 amino acids. The CDR3 bases are TGTGCCAGCAGCTTTACAGTGCCCCAGTTCTTC. This sequence encodes CASSFTVPQFF.

This rearrangement joins TRBV4-1 to TRBJ2-7, with TRBD1 identical over 9 bases. The V and J ends lost 1 base and 3 bases, in that order; junction bases with no gene match: 10. Germline CDR1 and CDR2: MGHRA and YSYEKL. The CDR3 totals 17 residues. CDR3 residues: CASSQALAGTGFYEQYF. The CDR3 region has the DNA TGCGCCAGCAGCCAAGCGTTAGCCGGGACAGGGTTCTACGAGCAGTACTTC.

This clonotype was counted only a few times. The germline gene is not matched at one end of the junction; a read error may be the cause. CDR3 in DNA: TGTGCCACCAGCAGAGCCTCATCCGGGGAGACGGGCCGCTTT. Translated: CATSRASSGETGRF. The gene calls are TRBV15 and TRBJ1-1; D gene uncertain. Germline V gene lookup returns CDR1 LNHNV and CDR2 YYDKDF (reference sequence). The CDR3 is made up of 14 amino acids.

The chain joins TRBV6-2 or TRBV6-3 to TRBJ1-2; no reliable D call. This CDR3 has 15 amino acids. Germline V gene lookup returns CDR1 MNHEY and CDR2 SVGEGT. Trimming shortened V by 4 bases and J by 6 bases, and 18 bases separated the two germline ends. The CDR3 is CASSSAPGWGDGYTF. CDR3 sequence (DNA): TGTGCCAGCAGTTCCGCGCCCGGATGGGGAGATGGCTACACCTTC.

The rearrangement joins TRBV6-2 or TRBV6-3 to TRBJ2-7; possibly TRBD2 for D (6 bases). V lost 1 base and J 3 bases, leaving 7 bases between the germline ends. The CDR3 has 13 residues. Per the germline V gene, CDR1 is MNHEY and CDR2 is SVGEGT. CDR3 in amino acids: CASSYYGGYEQYV. CDR3 in DNA: TGTGCCAGCAGTTACTACGGGGGCTACGAGCAGTACGTC.

The chain employs TRBV10-3 and TRBJ1-1; D is perhaps TRBD1 (5 bases). The CDR3 covers 14 residues. V was cut by 3 bases and J by 3 bases, with 11 bases left in between. Germline-derived CDR1 and CDR2 are ENHRY and SYGVKD. The CDR3 DNA sequence: TGTGCCATCAGTGATGCGGGAGGGGACACTGAAGCTTTCTTT. It yields the protein CAISDAGGDTEAFF.